This T cell receptor beta chain was documented in a study of cytomegalovirus exposure and HLA in healthy donors. Study context: As an earlier analysis found, around 200 million T cells yielded about 100 million unique TCR beta sequences. Study results and limitations: Donor immune exposure was known only as CMV serostatus. V- and J-gene trimming of TCR beta was linked (in a later analysis) to a missense DCLRE1C variant.

CDR3 size: 12 residues. Germline assignment: CDR1 LNHDA and CDR2 SQIVND (reference sequence). Trimming took off 4 bases at V and 4 bases at J, with 4 bases between the two ends. Both 60 Vbeta primers and 13 Jbeta primers went into the PCR. This table comes from immunoSEQ multiplex PCR, and its TCRdb copy is limited to in-frame clones, with some not included. The sample carries about 82,000 clones, about 77% recorded once. Comments on this clone: Its antigen is unidentified.

The sequencing input was PBMCs. The source is a man aged 45-60 years in good health and CMV-seronegative. J is TRBJ2-2 and V is TRBV19; D not resolved. The CDR3 region has the DNA TGTGCCAGTAGTAACGGCACCGGGGAGCTGTTTTTT. This gives the protein CASSNGTGELFF.